The 14 T cell receptor beta chains below were found in one sample sequenced in a study of Tregs in tolerant kidney transplant recipients. The assay was immunoSEQ multiplex PCR, and TCRdb's table has in-frame clones only and misses some. The repertoire holds 200,000 to 300,000 clones, with more than 65% as singletons. The sample was CD4+ T cells from blood. The receptors shown here come from a human donor in good health.

This chain connects TRBV11-1 to TRBJ2-1; D gene ambiguous. Germline assignment: CDR1 SGHAT and CDR2 FQDESV (reference sequence). The CDR3 contains 12 residues. V lost 6 bases, J lost 8 bases, and 11 bases lay in between. CDR3 amino acids: CASRGPRDEQFF. CDR3 sequence (DNA): TGTGCCAGCAGGGGCCCTAGGGATGAGCAGTTCTTC.

The chain joins TRBV5-1 to TRBJ2-7; 9 nucleotides agree with TRBD1. The germline CDR1 and CDR2 sequences are SGHRS and YFSETQ. CDR3 length: 15 residues. Trimming cost V 4 bases and J 6 bases; bases outside gene matches: 11. Here the CDR3 reads CASSPRPGTGLEQYF. The CDR3 coding sequence is TGCGCCAGCAGCCCCAGACCCGGGACAGGGCTCGAGCAGTACTTC.

The V call is TRBV30, the J call TRBJ1-1; no firm D call. The V end lost 4 bases, the J end lost 6 bases, and 9 bases lay between the germline ends. The CDR3 covers 11 residues. Germline V lookup: CDR1 GTSNPN, CDR2 SVGIG (reference sequence). CDR3 coding DNA: TGTGCCTGGATGAAGGGCTCTGAAGCTTTCTTT. Protein sequence: CAWMKGSEAFF.

In nucleotides, the CDR3 is TGTGCCAGCAGCTACCGGGACAGGGTTGAAGCTTTCTTT. This codes for CASSYRDRVEAFF. The V gene is TRBV11-3, the J gene TRBJ1-1; the match to TRBD1 covers 9 bases. CDR3 length: 13 residues. Germline trimming cut 4 bases from V and 7 bases from J; bases unmatched to any gene: 4. From germline, CDR1 is SGHNT and CDR2 YENEEA.

The V and J genes are TRBV5-6 and TRBJ2-5, with TRBD2 matching over 13 bases. Germline V CDR1 and CDR2: SGHDT, YYEEEE. The CDR3 has 16 amino acids. Unmatched junction bases numbered 6, after V lost 6 bases and J lost 1 base. The CDR3 DNA sequence: TGTGCCAGCACCGTGACTAGCGGGAGGCTCCAAGAGACCCAGTACTTC. Its protein is CASTVTSGRLQETQYF.

The chain is built from TRBV6-1 and TRBJ1-5; 9 positions agree with TRBD1. The CDR3 spans 14 residues. J lost 2 bases, V lost 7 bases, and 3 bases had no gene match. Per germline, CDR1 MNHNS and CDR2 SASEGT. The DNA of the CDR3 is TGTGCCAGCAACCGACAGGGGGGCAATCAGCCCCAGCATTTT. The encoded protein is CASNRQGGNQPQHF.

This chain connects TRBV10-1 to TRBJ2-7, with 12 bases lining up with TRBD2. The CDR3 runs to 15 residues. Germline CDR1 is WNHNN and CDR2 is SYGVQD (reference sequence). The V gene end was trimmed by 2 bases and the J gene end by 2 bases; junction bases not matched to a gene: 1. CDR3 residues: CASSEASGRAYEQYF. In nucleotides, the CDR3 is TGCGCCAGCAGTGAGGCTAGCGGGAGGGCCTACGAGCAGTACTTC.

This sequence joins TRBV6-5 and TRBJ1-4; weak D call: TRBD1 (5 bases). The germline V and J ends were trimmed by 4 bases and 8 bases, with 20 bases remaining between them. The CDR3 runs to 16 residues. In germline, CDR1 is MNHEY, CDR2 SVGAGI. The CDR3 region is CASSSSVGVGNEKLFF. The CDR3 nucleotides are TGTGCCAGCAGTTCCTCCGTGGGGGTAGGAAACGAAAAACTGTTTTTT.

The rearrangement uses TRBV7-6 and TRBJ2-7; no clear D. The germline V gene has CDR1 SGHVS and CDR2 FNYEAQ. The V and J ends lost 5 bases and 2 bases respectively, with 13 bases between them. This CDR3 has 14 residues. The CDR3 coding sequence is TGTGCCAGCAGCCCACCCGGTTACGCCTACGAGCAGTACTTC. Its translation is CASSPPGYAYEQYF.

The V gene is TRBV15, the J gene TRBJ2-7; D tentatively reads TRBD1 or TRBD2 (5 bases each). The CDR3 is made up of 16 amino acids. Germline CDR1 and CDR2: LNHNV and YYDKDF (reference sequence). The ends were cut back, 2 bases at V and 1 base at J, with 15 bases in the middle. CDR3 DNA: TGTGCCACCAGCAGATACGGGACCGCTGATTCCTACGAGCAGTACTTC. Residues: CATSRYGTADSYEQYF.

The rearrangement uses TRBV18 and TRBJ1-3, with unresolved D. This CDR3 comprises 15 residues. V was trimmed by 0 bases and J by 0 bases, leaving 6 bases between them. Germline V lookup: CDR1 KGHSH, CDR2 LQKENI. The CDR3 reads CASSPPSSSGNTIYF. CDR3 coding DNA: TGTGCCAGCTCACCACCCTCGAGCTCTGGAAACACCATATATTTT.

V is TRBV7-8 and J is TRBJ1-4; 11 bases map to TRBD1. The CDR3 extends over 20 amino acids. J gave up 6 bases and V 0 bases, and 15 bases lay outside the gene matches. Germline CDR1 SGHVS, CDR2 FQNEAQ. This CDR3 reads CASSLALSIGQGALHEKLFF. The CDR3 DNA sequence: TGTGCCAGCAGCTTAGCGCTTAGTATAGGACAGGGGGCGTTGCATGAAAAACTGTTTTTT.

The rearrangement uses TRBV7-9 and TRBJ1-2; possible D gene TRBD1, 6 bases. With 1 base removed from V and 2 bases from J, the gap between germline ends came to 11 bases. In germline, CDR1 is SEHNR, CDR2 FQNEAQ (reference sequence). The CDR3 loop spans 15 amino acids. CDR3 sequence reads: CASSLVAGDNYGYTF. DNA of the CDR3: TGTGCCAGCAGCTTAGTAGCAGGGGACAACTATGGCTACACCTTC.

The chain links TRBV7-2 to TRBJ2-7; D is ambiguous. The germline V and J ends were trimmed by 5 bases and 6 bases, with 14 bases remaining between them. This CDR3 has 13 residues. The germline V gene encodes CDR1 SGHTA and CDR2 FQGNSA. The CDR3 DNA reads TGTGCCAGCAGCCTCGGGTCAGTCCTCGAGCAGTACTTC. Its protein product is CASSLGSVLEQYF.